Listed below are T cell receptor beta chains from one sample, sequenced in a study of T cells in Graves' hyperthyroidism and ophthalmopathy. MiXCR was run by TCRdb on the multiplex PCR reads, yielding one entry per CDR3 protein. The sample holds a few hundred thousand distinct CDR3 sequences; about 15% are singletons and the top ten take roughly 5.7%. The sample was blood. The receptors were gathered from a woman aged 30 to 39 with Graves' hyperthyroidism that later progressed to Graves' ophthalmopathy. Each CDR3 is given with its conserved first and last residue. The order of the fields is D gene, J gene, clone size, V gene, CDR3 protein, CDR3 DNA. The D gene is left open where the match is weak. Size tells how often a clone was seen (once, few, many) or the class of an expanded clone, and some rows leave it out.

TRBD1 | TRBJ2-1 | many | TRBV6-1 | CANSFGTDYNEQFF | TGTGCCAACAGTTTCGGGACAGACTACAATGAGCAGTTCTTC
NA | TRBJ2-4 | many | TRBV28 | CASSLATGPQNIQYF | TGTGCCAGCAGTTTAGCCACAGGTCCCCAAAACATTCAGTACTTC
NA | TRBJ2-1 | few | TRBV24-1 | CATSGGQGMGGRSNEQFF | TGTGCCACCAGTGGGGGGCAGGGAATGGGGGGGAGATCCAATGAGCAGTTCTTC
NA | TRBJ2-7 | many | TRBV27 | CASSLSQGVYEQYF | TGTGCCAGCAGTTTAAGCCAGGGCGTCTACGAGCAGTACTTC
NA | TRBJ2-5 | few | TRBV3-1 | CASSGSGPETQYF | TGTGCCAGCAGCGGGTCGGGCCCTGAGACCCAGTACTTC
TRBD1 | TRBJ1-2 | once | TRBV6-2/TRBV6-3 | CASSAGQGAKGYTF | TGTGCCAGCAGCGCGGGACAGGGGGCGAAAGGCTACACCTTC
TRBD2 | TRBJ2-1 | many | TRBV15 | CATSRSGLADYNEQFF | TGTGCCACCAGCAGATCAGGACTAGCGGACTACAATGAGCAGTTCTTC
NA | TRBJ2-4 | many | TRBV2 | CASSDRILRAKNIQYF | TGTGCCAGCAGCGACAGAATTCTGAGAGCCAAAAACATTCAGTACTTC
NA | TRBJ1-4 | few | TRBV30 | CAWSPMGGGKEKLFF | TGTGCCTGGAGCCCTATGGGGGGAGGGAAAGAAAAACTGTTTTTT
NA | TRBJ2-2 | few | TRBV4-1 | CASSLMKGVGTGELFF | TGCGCCAGCAGCCTTATGAAGGGAGTGGGCACCGGGGAGCTGTTTTTT
TRBD1 | TRBJ1-2 | few | TRBV6-2/TRBV6-3 | CASRPPGQGFGYTF | TGTGCCAGCAGGCCTCCGGGACAGGGTTTTGGCTACACCTTC
TRBD2 | TRBJ2-1 | NA | TRBV12-3/TRBV12-4 | CASSSSFTSGIVDEQFF | TGTGCCAGCAGTTCCTCGTTTACTAGCGGGATAGTAGATGAGCAGTTCTTC
NA | TRBJ2-3 | many | TRBV14 | CASSWADTQYF | TGTGCCAGCAGCTGGGCAGATACGCAGTATTTT
TRBD1 | TRBJ1-6 | NA | TRBV25-1 | CASRRGQGAYNSPLHF | TGTGCCAGCCGGAGGGGACAGGGGGCTTATAATTCACCCCTCCACTTT
NA | TRBJ2-1 | many | TRBV27 | CASSPGGTAGGEQFF | TGTGCCAGCAGTCCGGGCGGGACAGCCGGGGGTGAGCAGTTCTTC
NA | TRBJ1-2 | many | TRBV19 | CASSSRIQGHYGYTF | TGTGCCAGTAGTTCGAGGATCCAGGGACACTATGGCTACACCTTC
NA | TRBJ2-7 | many | TRBV5-5 | CASSLAPQGTYEQYF | TGTGCCAGCAGCTTGGCTCCACAGGGTACCTACGAGCAGTACTTC
NA | TRBJ2-1 | NA | TRBV19 | CASSFTGSNEQFF | TGTGCCAGCTCGTTTACAGGGAGCAATGAGCAGTTCTTC
NA | TRBJ1-1 | many | TRBV6-5 | CASSYLIDTEAFF | TGTGCCAGCAGTTACCTCATAGACACTGAAGCTTTCTTT
TRBD2 | TRBJ2-1 | NA | TRBV19 | CASGMGLATEQFF | TGTGCCAGTGGCATGGGACTAGCGACTGAGCAGTTCTTC
TRBD2 | TRBJ2-2 | many | TRBV19 | CAGGPSGRSDTGELFF | TGTGCCGGAGGGCCTAGCGGGAGGAGCGACACCGGGGAGCTGTTTTTT
NA | TRBJ1-2 | NA | TRBV19 | CASSIRVNYGYTF | TGTGCCAGTAGTATTCGGGTTAACTATGGCTACACCTTC
NA | TRBJ2-1 | few | TRBV5-1 | CASSLTGPPLNEQFF | TGCGCCAGCAGCTTGACGGGACCCCCTCTCAATGAGCAGTTCTTC
TRBD2 | TRBJ2-7 | NA | TRBV28 | CASSFLAGVYEQYF | TGTGCCAGCAGTTTTTTAGCGGGAGTTTACGAGCAGTACTTC
TRBD2 | TRBJ2-5 | many | TRBV2 | CASSVSRRGGETQYF | TGTGCCAGCAGTGTCAGCCGACGGGGGGGAGAGACCCAGTACTTC
NA | TRBJ1-1 | many | TRBV30 | CATSPNTEAFF | TGTGCTACCTCTCCGAACACTGAAGCTTTCTTT
NA | TRBJ1-4 | many | TRBV2 | CASSSFRGDQGEKLFF | TGTGCCAGCAGTTCCTTTCGGGGGGATCAGGGTGAAAAACTGTTTTTT
NA | TRBJ2-1 | many | TRBV7-8 | CASSPLEGAGNEQFF | TGTGCCAGCAGCCCACTAGAGGGAGCAGGGAATGAGCAGTTCTTC
NA | TRBJ1-5 | many | TRBV2 | CASSRLGERAQHF | TGTGCCAGCAGTCGACTGGGCGAAAGAGCCCAGCATTTT
TRBD1 | TRBJ1-5 | few | TRBV7-2 | CASSFQGEPQHF | TGTGCCAGCAGCTTCCAGGGGGAGCCCCAGCATTTT
NA | TRBJ1-1 | many | TRBV18 | CASSPSKGTNTEAFF | TGTGCCAGCTCACCAAGTAAGGGTACGAACACTGAAGCTTTCTTT
NA | TRBJ1-2 | few | TRBV7-9 | CASSLRLGGYTF | TGTGCCAGCAGCTTGAGACTAGGGGGCTACACCTTC
NA | TRBJ2-3 | few | TRBV3-1 | CASSQTSSSTDTPYF | TGTGCCAGCAGCCAGACGAGTTCTAGCACAGATACGCCGTATTTT
NA | TRBJ2-7 | few | TRBV20-1 | CSAGEEGAGEQYF | TGCAGTGCTGGGGAGGAGGGGGCGGGTGAGCAGTACTTC
NA | TRBJ1-2 | few | TRBV7-9 | CASSLNQGGYTF | TGTGCCAGCAGCTTAAATCAGGGTGGCTACACCTTC
TRBD2 | TRBJ2-7 | many | TRBV20-1 | CSALTVAGAEQYF | TGCAGTGCTTTAACCGTAGCGGGCGCCGAGCAGTACTTC
TRBD2 | TRBJ2-3 | many | TRBV9 | CASSVGLAGGLTPQYF | TGTGCCAGCAGCGTAGGCCTAGCGGGAGGGCTCACCCCCCAGTATTTT
NA | TRBJ2-1 | many | TRBV7-9 | CASSLVIRTSEQFF | TGTGCCAGCAGCTTAGTTATTCGAACTAGCGAGCAGTTCTTC
NA | TRBJ2-7 | many | TRBV12-3/TRBV12-4 | CASSLTGAYEQYF | TGTGCCAGCAGTTTAACCGGAGCATACGAGCAGTACTTC
TRBD2 | TRBJ2-1 | many | TRBV20-1 | CSARLAGGIEQFF | TGCAGTGCTCGGCTAGCGGGAGGAATTGAGCAGTTCTTC
NA | TRBJ2-2 | many | TRBV11-2 | CASSLDENWSNTGELFF | TGTGCCAGCAGCTTAGATGAAAACTGGTCGAACACCGGGGAGCTGTTTTTT
NA | TRBJ2-3 | many | TRBV12-3/TRBV12-4 | CASSRGQGMVTQYF | TGTGCCAGCAGTAGGGGTCAGGGAATGGTAACGCAGTATTTT
NA | TRBJ1-4 | few | TRBV3-1 | CASSQNRAEKLFF | TGTGCCAGCAGCCAAAACAGGGCTGAAAAACTGTTTTTT
NA | TRBJ2-5 | many | TRBV18 | CASSPPGSYQETQYF | TGTGCCAGCTCACCACCAGGGTCGTACCAAGAGACCCAGTACTTC
TRBD2 | TRBJ2-5 | many | TRBV24-1 | CATGTSGSGRQETQYF | TGTGCCACCGGGACTAGCGGGAGCGGAAGGCAAGAGACCCAGTACTTC
NA | TRBJ1-1 | NA | TRBV7-9 | CATGRAFYAFF | TGTGCCACCGGACGGGCATTCTATGCTTTCTTT
NA | TRBJ1-1 | many | TRBV28 | CASSSGAAHSEAFF | TGTGCCAGCTCATCAGGGGCCGCTCACTCTGAAGCTTTCTTT
NA | TRBJ2-7 | many | TRBV25-1 | CASSANQGSAYEQYF | TGTGCCAGCAGCGCAAATCAGGGGTCGGCCTACGAGCAGTACTTC
NA | TRBJ1-3 | many | TRBV5-6 | CASSLIGPGNTIYF | TGTGCCAGCAGCCTAATTGGACCTGGAAACACCATATATTTT
NA | TRBJ2-4 | NA | TRBV5-1 | CASSLFPGKNIQYF | TGCGCCAGCAGCTTGTTTCCGGGCAAAAACATTCAGTACTTC
NA | TRBJ2-7 | many | TRBV27 | CASSRGPLYEQYF | TGTGCCAGCAGCCGCGGGCCTCTATACGAGCAGTACTTC
NA | TRBJ1-2 | NA | TRBV6-1 | CASTEGGGSIRGYTF | TGTGCCAGCACCGAGGGCGGTGGGTCGATCCGGGGCTACACCTTC
TRBD2 | TRBJ2-2 | many | TRBV5-1 | CASGAGLAGLTGELFF | TGCGCCAGCGGGGCCGGACTAGCGGGCCTCACCGGGGAGCTGTTTTTT
NA | TRBJ2-7 | once | TRBV12-5 | CASGLAGTPNLGEQYF | TGTGCTAGTGGTTTGGCCGGGACCCCGAATCTGGGGGAGCAGTACTTC
NA | TRBJ1-1 | NA | TRBV15 | CATSFHVANTEAFF | TGTGCCACCAGCTTCCACGTGGCGAACACTGAAGCTTTCTTT